These 13 T cell receptor beta chains originate from one sample sequenced in a study of cytomegalovirus exposure and HLA in healthy donors. PCR was performed using 60 Vbeta and 13 Jbeta primers. Produced via immunoSEQ multiplex PCR; TCRdb's table is partial and in-frame only. This table has about 150,000 clones, less than 80% appearing once. Sequenced input: PBMCs. The origin of the receptors is a man aged 40-49 years in good health and CMV-seropositive.

The genes are TRBV7-9 and TRBJ2-5, with TRBD2 matching 7 bases. Unmatched junction bases numbered 4, after V lost 0 bases and J lost 3 bases. CDR3 length: 15 amino acids. Germline-derived CDR1 and CDR2 are SEHNR and FQNEAQ (reference sequence). CDR3 region: CASSLALADKETQYF. CDR3 in DNA: TGTGCCAGCAGCTTAGCGCTAGCGGATAAAGAGACCCAGTACTTC.

This clone appeared once. This chain joins TRBV19 and TRBJ2-3; 12 bases are a match to TRBD2. J was trimmed by 3 bases and V by 3 bases; bases with no gene match: 13. The germline gives CDR1 LNHDA, CDR2 SQIVND (reference sequence). This CDR3 comprises 19 residues. The CDR3: CASSMGSGTTSGRTDTQYF. The CDR3 bases are TGTGCCAGTAGTATGGGGTCAGGGACGACTAGCGGGAGAACAGATACGCAGTATTTT.

V and J are TRBV11-2 and TRBJ1-4; D not certain. CDR3 length: 15 amino acids. Per the germline V gene, CDR1 is SGHAT and CDR2 is FQNNGV. The V end was cut by 3 bases, the J end by 0 bases, with 8 bases between. CDR3 loop: CASSFSGTTNEKLFF. CDR3 DNA sequence: TGTGCCAGCAGCTTTTCCGGGACAACTAATGAAAAACTGTTTTTT. Full variable domain (outside the CDR3, taken from reference TRBV11-2 and TRBJ1-4): EAGVAQSPRYKIIEKRQSVAFWCNPISGHATLYWYQQILGQGPKLLIQFQNNGVVDDSQLPKDRFSAERLKGVDSTLKIQPAKLEDSAVYLCASSFSGTTNEKLFFGSGTQLSVL.

This chain connects TRBV6-5 to TRBJ2-7; 8 bases align to TRBD2. CDR1 is MNHEY and CDR2 is SVGAGI in the germline V gene. V gave up 7 bases and J gave up 6 bases; unmatched junction bases: 5. The CDR3 spans 12 residues. In DNA form, the CDR3 reads TGTGCCAGCAACTCCGCGGGAGGCGAGCAGTACTTC. Protein: CASNSAGGEQYF.

This sequence joins TRBV18 and TRBJ1-1; D remains unclear. V was cut by 0 bases and J by 1 base, with 9 bases left in between. Germline V gene data show CDR1 as KGHSH and CDR2 as LQKENI. This CDR3 is 15 amino acids long. CDR3 sequence (DNA): TGTGCCAGCTCACCACCTTCCCAGTGGAACACTGAAGCTTTCTTT. Residues: CASSPPSQWNTEAFF. The whole variable domain, remainder taken from reference TRBV18 and TRBJ1-1, is NAGVMQNPRHLVRRRGQEARLRCSPMKGHSHVYWYRQLPEEGLKFMVYLQKENIIDESGMPKERFSAEFPKEGPSILRIQQVVRGDSAAYFCASSPPSQWNTEAFFGQGTRLTVV.

The genes are TRBV25-1 and TRBJ1-2; 8 positions match TRBD1. V lost 4 bases and J lost 5; bases outside the gene matches: 3. This CDR3 has 13 residues. CDR1 is MGHDK and CDR2 is SYGVNS in the germline V gene. The CDR3 region has the DNA TGTGCCAGCAGTGCGGGACAGGCGTATGGCTACACCTTC. Amino acid sequence: CASSAGQAYGYTF.

The chain combines TRBV6-1 with TRBJ1-5, with D uncertain. The CDR3 is made up of 15 amino acids. Germline-derived CDR1 and CDR2 are MNHNS and SASEGT. Trimming took 7 bases from V and 6 from J, leaving 19 bases between them. This CDR3 reads CASKKTGSWTQPQHF. The CDR3 DNA reads TGTGCCAGCAAAAAAACCGGGAGTTGGACTCAGCCCCAGCATTTT.

This clone was recorded a few times. The chain is built from TRBV29-1 and TRBJ1-2; TRBD1 might be the D (6 bases). This CDR3 has 12 residues. V lost 6 bases to trimming and J lost 4 bases, with 12 bases between them. The germline V gene has CDR1 SQVTM and CDR2 ANQGSEA. The CDR3 sequence: CSVAGAGYGYTF. DNA of the CDR3: TGCAGCGTAGCAGGGGCTGGCTATGGCTACACCTTC.

V is TRBV6-5 and J is TRBJ1-4, with D hard to call. CDR1 MNHEY and CDR2 SVGAGI come from the germline V gene. CDR3 length: 12 residues. Trimming stripped 8 bases from V and 4 bases from J, with 8 bases between. CDR3: CASSSVNEKLFF. CDR3 coding DNA: TGTGCCAGCTCTTCGGTTAATGAAAAACTGTTTTTT.

The rearrangement uses TRBV5-1 and TRBJ2-3; D gene unclear. The V gene's germline CDR1 is SGHRS and CDR2 YFSETQ. CDR3 size: 15 residues. V lost 4 bases to trimming and J lost 0 bases, with 12 bases between them. The CDR3 DNA reads TGCGCCAGCAGCGTCGTTCTGGCTAGCACAGATACGCAGTATTTT. The encoded protein is CASSVVLASTDTQYF.

The chain links TRBV5-5 to TRBJ1-3, with a weak D call TRBD1 (5 bases). The V gene lost 6 bases and the J gene lost 0 bases, with 13 bases spanning the gap. This CDR3 region has 15 residues. Looked up from germline, CDR1 is SGHKS and CDR2 is YYEKEE (reference sequence). CDR3 sequence (DNA): TGTGCCAGCACCGCTCCCGGGGGCTCTGGAAACACCATATATTTT. This encodes CASTAPGGSGNTIYF.

This chain links TRBV18 with TRBJ2-7, with a possible D match to TRBD1 (6 bases). The CDR3 spans 13 residues. Germline assignment: CDR1 KGHSH and CDR2 LQKENI. V lost 3 bases and J 6 bases, leaving 12 bases between the germline ends. CDR3 amino acids: CASSPQQGGEQYF. CDR3 sequence (DNA): TGTGCCAGCTCACCTCAACAGGGCGGCGAGCAGTACTTC.

This clone came up once. The chain carries TRBV2 and TRBJ1-2; perhaps TRBD1 as D (6 bases). The germline gives CDR1 SNHLY, CDR2 FYNNEI. The CDR3 is 14 amino acids. V was shortened by 2 bases and J by 3 bases, with 10 bases between the two germline ends. The CDR3 loop reads CASSEQGPHYGYTF. CDR3 coding DNA: TGTGCCAGCAGTGAACAGGGGCCGCACTATGGCTACACCTTC. The full variable domain, its missing parts supplied by reference TRBV2 and TRBJ1-2, is EPEVTQTPSHQVTQMGQEVILRCVPISNHLYFYWYRQILGQKVEFLVSFYNNEISEKSEIFDDQFSVERPDGSNFTLKIRSTKLEDSAMYFCASSEQGPHYGYTFGSGTRLTVV.